Presented here are 14 T cell receptor beta chains from one specimen sequenced in a study of T-cell memory formation after mild COVID-19. In TCRdb, the 5' RACE reads were re-called with MiXCR into one record per CDR3 protein. The repertoire consists of about 430,000 distinct CDR3 sequences, with roughly 18% occurring once and the leading ten covering approximately 21%. Sequencing was performed on PBMCs or a T cell subset sorted from them (not recorded which). These receptors all stem from a man aged 18 to 29 who had mild COVID-19 (a few samples of this study predate the infection). Cell type and time point are not known.

This clonotype was seen a handful of times. The chain employs TRBV9 and TRBJ2-1; D may be TRBD2 (5 bases). In germline, CDR1 is SGDLS, CDR2 YYNGEE. The V end was cut by 0 bases, the J end by 7 bases, with 8 bases between. This CDR3 is built from 13 residues. CDR3 residues: CASSVEDLNEQFF. The CDR3 nucleotides are TGTGCCAGCAGCGTAGAGGACTTGAATGAGCAGTTCTTC.

This clonotype was counted many times. This chain joins TRBV12-3 or TRBV12-4 and TRBJ1-1; D is possibly TRBD1 (6 bases). V was clipped by 6 bases and J by 4 bases, with 9 bases between them. The CDR3 length is 12 residues. The CDR3 bases are TGTGCCAGCAGACAGGGTATCACTGAAGCTTTCTTT. It encodes CASRQGITEAFF.

The V call is TRBV10-3, the J call TRBJ2-7; 7 nucleotides agree with TRBD1. The length of the CDR3 is 15 residues. CDR1 is ENHRY, CDR2 SYGVKD, per germline. V shed 6 bases, J shed 0 bases, and the junction held 8 bases outside the gene matches. The CDR3 loop is CAISSSQGSSYEQYV. CDR3 nucleotides: TGTGCCATCAGCTCCTCACAGGGGAGCTCCTACGAGCAGTACGTC.

This clonotype showed up just a few times. The chain has TRBV7-2 and TRBJ2-5; TRBD2 matches at 8 bases. Germline V gives CDR1 SGHTA, CDR2 FQGNSA. V was pared by 3 bases and J by 3 bases, with 6 bases of the junction left unmatched. CDR3 size: 15 residues. CDR3: CASSLMAAGEETQYF. The DNA of the CDR3 is TGTGCCAGCAGCTTGATGGCAGCGGGAGAAGAGACCCAGTACTTC.

This clonotype showed up just a few times. The chain joins TRBV7-2 to TRBJ1-4, with 7 bases aligning to TRBD1. Germline V gene lookup returns CDR1 SGHTA and CDR2 FQGNSA. The V gene end was trimmed by 1 base and the J gene end by 5 bases; junction bases not matched to a gene: 4. The CDR3 runs to 15 residues. The CDR3 sequence: CASSLVSTGNEKLFF. As DNA, the CDR3 is TGTGCCAGCAGCTTAGTCTCGACAGGGAATGAAAAACTGTTTTTT.

This clonotype has just a few counts. CDR3 protein: CASSLPPRYEQFF. CDR3 nucleotides: TGTGCCAGCAGCCTACCGCCTAGATATGAGCAGTTCTTC. The chain couples TRBV7-2 to TRBJ2-1, with no clear D. This CDR3 is 13 amino acids long. Looked up from germline, CDR1 is SGHTA and CDR2 is FQGNSA. V was cut by 5 bases and J by 8 bases, with 13 bases left in between.

The V gene is TRBV7-2, the J gene TRBJ2-3; TRBD1 agrees at 7 bases. The CDR3 length is 17 residues. After removal of 0 bases from V and 5 bases from J, the junction contained 11 bases not matched to a gene. Germline V lookup: CDR1 SGHTA, CDR2 FQGNSA. The CDR3 bases are TGTGCCAGCAGCTTAGCTCTAGACAGGGTGCTTGGAGATACGCAGTATTTT. Its translation is CASSLALDRVLGDTQYF.

This clonotype occurred a few times. The rearrangement joins TRBV5-6 to TRBJ2-5, with D uncertain. The germline V gene has CDR1 SGHDT and CDR2 YYEEEE. This CDR3 is built from 13 residues. V lost 2 bases and J lost 4, with 9 bases in between. The CDR3 reads CASSFTSTETQYF. The CDR3 DNA reads as TGTGCCAGCAGCTTTACCAGCACAGAGACCCAGTACTTC.

V gene TRBV7-8 combines with J gene TRBJ1-4; TRBD1 agrees at 8 bases. Germline CDR1 reads SGHVS; CDR2 reads FQNEAQ. After removal of 5 bases from V and 0 bases from J, the junction contained 11 bases not matched to a gene. The CDR3 extends over 18 amino acids. DNA of the CDR3: TGTGCCAGCAGCCCTAACAGGGGGGTTACGCCAACTAATGAAAAACTGTTTTTT. The encoded protein is CASSPNRGVTPTNEKLFF.

The chain combines TRBV12-3 or TRBV12-4 with TRBJ2-1; possible D gene TRBD1, 7 bases. This CDR3 has 15 residues. The V end lost 2 bases, the J end lost 5 bases, and 13 bases lay between the germline ends. CDR3 DNA sequence: TGTGCCAGCAGTTTACGGCAGGGGGGAAACAATGAGCAGTTCTTC. Residues: CASSLRQGGNNEQFF.

This clonotype appeared a few times. This sequence joins TRBV7-2 and TRBJ2-7; TRBD2 might be the D (6 bases). Trimming removed 6 bases at V and 0 bases at J, with 15 bases between. The CDR3 has 15 residues. Germline-derived CDR1 and CDR2 are SGHTA and FQGNSA. The CDR3 DNA sequence: TGTGCCAGCAGTTCTAGGGCGGGGTACTCCTACGAGCAGTACGTC. Protein: CASSSRAGYSYEQYV.

The chain employs TRBV7-9 and TRBJ1-1, with 7 nucleotides matching TRBD1. CDR1 and CDR2 (germline): SEHNR, FQNEAQ (reference sequence). The CDR3 spans 15 residues. V gave up 6 bases and J gave up 0 bases; unmatched junction bases: 7. CDR3 residues: CASRPKQGLNTEAFF. The DNA of the CDR3 is TGTGCCAGCAGACCAAAACAGGGGCTGAACACTGAAGCTTTCTTT.

This chain links TRBV5-1 with TRBJ2-3; the match to TRBD2 covers 9 bases. This CDR3 region has 16 residues. J gave up 4 bases and V 2 bases, and 8 bases lay outside the gene matches. Germline CDR1 reads SGHRS; CDR2 reads YFSETQ. For the CDR3, the DNA is TGCGCCAGCAGCTTAGCTAGCGGGACCCTGCCAGATACGCAGTATTTT. This sequence encodes CASSLASGTLPDTQYF. The whole variable domain, filled in from reference TRBV5-1 and TRBJ2-3, reads KAGVTQTPRYLIKTRGQQVTLSCSPISGHRSVSWYQQTPGQGLQFLFEYFSETQRNKGNFPGRFSGRQFSNSRSEMNVSTLELGDSALYLCASSLASGTLPDTQYFGPGTRLTVL.

Many counts were recorded for this clonotype. The CDR3 DNA follows: TGTGCCGGCACAAGCAGCGCTAGTTCACCCCTCCACTTT. Translation: CAGTSSASSPLHF. The chain carries TRBV6-1 and TRBJ1-6; the D is unclear. Trimming cost V 11 bases and J 9 bases, with 17 bases left between them. CDR1 MNHNS and CDR2 SASEGT come from the germline V gene. This CDR3 spans 13 amino acids.